The 30 T cell receptor beta chains listed next were all sequenced from one sample in a study of cytomegalovirus exposure and HLA in healthy donors. PCR was performed using 60 Vbeta and 13 Jbeta primers. The data were produced by immunoSEQ multiplex PCR, yet TCRdb's version contains in-frame clones alone and is incomplete. The table includes around 96,000 clones, around 60% detected once. Sequencing was carried out using PBMCs. The receptors were sampled from a man between 60 and 75 years old in good health and CMV-seronegative.

The rearrangement joins TRBV4-1 to TRBJ2-2; D gene ambiguous. Trimming took 1 base from V and 8 from J, leaving 11 bases between them. Germline V gene sequence: CDR1 MGHRA, CDR2 YSYEKL. The CDR3 runs to 14 residues. In DNA, the CDR3 is TGCGCCAGCAGCCAAGGTCCCCTTGTTGGGGAGCTGTTTTTT. This sequence encodes CASSQGPLVGELFF.

This clone has ten or more counts. The chain is built from TRBV6-6 and TRBJ1-2; D is unclear. In germline, CDR1 is MNHNY, CDR2 SVGAGI (reference sequence). The CDR3 contains 13 residues. Trimming took off 6 bases at V and 4 bases at J, with 12 bases between the two ends. CDR3 residues: CASSSTNSYGYTF. The CDR3 region has the DNA TGTGCCAGCAGCTCGACAAACAGCTATGGCTACACCTTC.

The chain carries TRBV2 and TRBJ2-1, with D maybe TRBD2 (6 bases). Germline lookup yields CDR1 SNHLY and CDR2 FYNNEI. The CDR3 runs to 13 residues. The V gene lost 4 bases and the J gene lost 7 bases, with 11 bases spanning the gap. CDR3 protein: CASSVSRGNEQFF. CDR3 in DNA: TGTGCCAGCAGTGTCTCCCGGGGGAATGAGCAGTTCTTC.

This chain uses TRBV5-4 with TRBJ2-7; 9 bases are a match to TRBD1. The germline V gene encodes CDR1 SGHNT and CDR2 YYREEE (reference sequence). The trim removed 3 bases at V and 6 bases at J, leaving 7 bases unmatched. The CDR3 runs to 14 residues. CDR3 region: CASSYDRGFGEQYF. In DNA form, the CDR3 reads TGTGCCAGCAGCTACGACAGGGGGTTCGGCGAGCAGTACTTC.

The gene calls are TRBV28 and TRBJ2-7; the match to TRBD1 covers 7 bases. Germline V CDR1 and CDR2: MDHEN, SYDVKM. V shed 8 bases, J shed 7 bases, and the junction held 17 bases outside the gene matches. The CDR3 totals 15 residues. DNA of the CDR3: TGTGCCAGCGAGCCCAGTGAAGGGGGCGCAATTGAGCAGTACTTC. It encodes CASEPSEGGAIEQYF.

J is TRBJ2-2 and V is TRBV5-1; D is unclear. This CDR3 has 13 amino acids. Germline CDR1 SGHRS, CDR2 YFSETQ. The V end lost 0 bases, the J end lost 8 bases, and 8 bases lay between the germline ends. In nucleotides, the CDR3 is TGCGCCAGCAGCTTGGGGCCCGGGGGGGAGCTGTTTTTT. Translation: CASSLGPGGELFF.

This clone was counted a few times. This chain joins TRBV11-2 and TRBJ2-7, with a weak D call TRBD2 (5 bases). Germline-derived CDR1 and CDR2 are SGHAT and FQNNGV. This CDR3 has 15 amino acids. Between the trimmed V and J ends, which lost 5 bases and 0 bases, there was a span of 14 bases. This CDR3 is CASSISDWNSYEQYF. CDR3 sequence (DNA): TGTGCCAGCAGCATCTCGGACTGGAACTCCTACGAGCAGTACTTC.

J is TRBJ1-5 and V is TRBV12-5, with a weak D call TRBD1 (6 bases). From germline, CDR1 is LGHNT and CDR2 FRNRAP. V lost 0 bases to trimming and J lost 0 bases, with 9 bases between them. The CDR3 contains 16 residues. The CDR3 here is CASGLVLGASNQPQHF. CDR3 nucleotide sequence: TGTGCTAGTGGTTTGGTATTGGGGGCTAGCAATCAGCCCCAGCATTTT.

CDR3 nucleotide sequence: TGCGCCAGCAGCATCCAGGGGGCTTATTTAGAGACCCAGTACTTC. This gives the protein CASSIQGAYLETQYF. The chain is built from TRBV5-1 and TRBJ2-5, with 8 bases matching TRBD1. The trim removed 4 bases at V and 4 bases at J, leaving 9 bases unmatched. This CDR3 is 15 amino acids long. From germline, CDR1 is SGHRS and CDR2 YFSETQ.

This clone showed up just a few times. The V and J genes are TRBV2 and TRBJ1-6, with 8 bases identical to TRBD1. This CDR3 has 16 residues. CDR1 is SNHLY, CDR2 FYNNEI, per germline. Trimming removed 5 bases from V and 7 bases from J; junction bases left unmatched: 10. CDR3 sequence reads: CASSFSSTGGNSPLHF. The CDR3 DNA reads TGTGCCAGCAGTTTTTCTTCCACAGGGGGGAATTCACCCCTCCACTTT. Based on the CDR3 plus reference TRBV2 and TRBJ1-6, the full variable domain is EPEVTQTPSHQVTQMGQEVILRCVPISNHLYFYWYRQILGQKVEFLVSFYNNEISEKSEIFDDQFSVERPDGSNFTLKIRSTKLEDSAMYFCASSFSSTGGNSPLHFGNGTRLTVT.

The chain carries TRBV7-9 and TRBJ2-1, with TRBD2 matching over 7 bases. J was trimmed by 5 bases and V by 4 bases; bases with no gene match: 14. Germline values: CDR1 SEHNR, CDR2 FQNEAQ (reference sequence). This CDR3 is 17 amino acids long. CDR3 in DNA: TGTGCCAGCAGCTCAAAGCGGGGCGGCGTAAAGGACAATGAGCAGTTCTTC. It translates to CASSSKRGGVKDNEQFF. Full variable domain (rest looked up from reference TRBV7-9 and TRBJ2-1): DTGVSQNPRHKITKRGQNVTFRCDPISEHNRLYWYRQTLGQGPEFLTYFQNEAQLEKSRLLSDRFSAERPKGSFSTLEIQRTEQGDSAMYLCASSSKRGGVKDNEQFFGPGTRLTVL.

The chain links TRBV19 to TRBJ2-1; tentative D call: TRBD1 (6 bases). The CDR3 covers 18 residues. V lost 5 bases, J lost 6 bases, and 26 bases lay in between. Germline CDR1 and CDR2: LNHDA and SQIVND (reference sequence). The CDR3 loop is CASSPRREQGRVFNEQFF. In nucleotides, the CDR3 is TGTGCCAGTAGTCCTCGAAGAGAACAGGGACGGGTTTTCAATGAGCAGTTCTTC.

The J gene is TRBJ1-1, the V gene TRBV5-1; 7 nucleotides agree with TRBD1. Trimming at V came to 3 bases and at J to 1 base, leaving 6 bases not matched to a gene. From germline, CDR1 is SGHRS and CDR2 YFSETQ. CDR3 length: 15 amino acids. CDR3 coding DNA: TGCGCCAGCAGCTCAAGGACAGGAGGGAACACTGAAGCTTTCTTT. Protein: CASSSRTGGNTEAFF.

The V and J genes are TRBV10-3 and TRBJ2-1; 13 bases are a match to TRBD2. The CDR3 consists of 16 residues. CDR1 is ENHRY, CDR2 SYGVKD, per germline. J gave up 6 bases and V 7 bases, and 9 bases lay outside the gene matches. Written as DNA, the CDR3 is TGTGCCATCAACTCCCCTACTAGCGGGAGGGGCAATGAGCAGTTCTTC. Translated: CAINSPTSGRGNEQFF.

This chain connects TRBV7-2 to TRBJ1-1; D perhaps matches TRBD1 (6 bases). Germline loops: CDR1 SGHTA, CDR2 FQGNSA. The germline V and J ends were trimmed by 5 bases and 8 bases, with 9 bases remaining between them. The length of the CDR3 is 11 residues. In DNA form, the CDR3 reads TGTGCCAGCAGCGTCGACAGGGAAGCTTTCTTT. It encodes CASSVDREAFF.

The rearrangement joins TRBV5-1 to TRBJ1-1; D is unclear. The CDR3 is 13 residues long. The V end lost 0 bases, the J end lost 5 bases, and 8 bases lay between the germline ends. Germline CDR1 and CDR2: SGHRS and YFSETQ. Here the CDR3 DNA reads TGCGCCAGCAGCTTGGAGCTGAGGACTGAAGCTTTCTTT. It encodes CASSLELRTEAFF. Looking up the rest from reference TRBV5-1 and TRBJ1-1 gives the full variable domain: KAGVTQTPRYLIKTRGQQVTLSCSPISGHRSVSWYQQTPGQGLQFLFEYFSETQRNKGNFPGRFSGRQFSNSRSEMNVSTLELGDSALYLCASSLELRTEAFFGQGTRLTVV.

The V and J genes are TRBV5-6 and TRBJ2-7; D not resolved. V shed 0 bases and J shed 6 bases, with 13 bases lying between them. The CDR3 spans 14 residues. CDR1 is SGHDT, CDR2 YYEEEE, per germline. The CDR3 region has the DNA TGTGCCAGCAGCTTGGTGCTAGTCGCGAGCGAGCAGTACTTC. Amino acids: CASSLVLVASEQYF.

The chain couples TRBV9 to TRBJ1-1, with TRBD1 matching over 7 bases. J was trimmed by 0 bases and V by 3 bases; bases with no gene match: 2. The CDR3 has 14 residues. Looked up from germline, CDR1 is SGDLS and CDR2 is YYNGEE. CDR3 region: CASSGQGMNTEAFF. CDR3 coding DNA: TGTGCCAGCAGCGGACAGGGCATGAACACTGAAGCTTTCTTT.

This clone is medium-sized in the sample. The genes are TRBV5-8 and TRBJ2-3, with 9 bases identical to TRBD2. CDR3 length equals 18 residues. V lost 2 bases and J lost 1; bases outside the gene matches: 11. Germline CDR1 SGHTS, CDR2 YDEGEE. For the CDR3, the DNA is TGTGCCAGCAGCTTTTTGGGACTAGCAAGTAGGGGCACAGATACGCAGTATTTT. Its translation: CASSFLGLASRGTDTQYF.

V usage is TRBV7-2 and J usage is TRBJ2-2; TRBD1 matches at 9 bases. The CDR3 totals 16 residues. V shed 2 bases, J shed 6 bases, and the junction held 7 bases outside the gene matches. Germline-derived CDR1 and CDR2 are SGHTA and FQGNSA. The CDR3 sequence is CASSLRDRDFPGELFF. The CDR3 DNA follows: TGTGCCAGCAGCTTACGGGACAGGGATTTCCCCGGGGAGCTGTTTTTT.

V gene TRBV6-6 combines with J gene TRBJ2-1, with D tentatively TRBD2 (6 bases). Trimming shortened V by 7 bases and J by 0 bases, and 13 bases separated the two germline ends. The CDR3 covers 15 residues. The germline CDR1 and CDR2 sequences are MNHNY and SVGAGI (reference sequence). The CDR3, as DNA: TGTGCCAGCACCAGCGGAGGGAGCTCCTACAATGAGCAGTTCTTC. This encodes CASTSGGSSYNEQFF.

This rearrangement joins TRBV5-4 to TRBJ1-2; D uncertain. The CDR3 totals 13 residues. V gave up 0 bases and J gave up 5 bases, with 8 bases separating them. Germline CDR1 SGHNT, CDR2 YYREEE (reference sequence). CDR3 coding DNA: TGTGCCAGCAGCTTGGGCAGTACATATGGCTACACCTTC. This sequence encodes CASSLGSTYGYTF.

This clone was seen only a few times. The V and J genes are TRBV19 and TRBJ2-1; TRBD1 is a possible D gene (6 bases). Between the trimmed V and J ends, which lost 6 bases and 0 bases, there was a span of 12 bases. Germline V gene lookup returns CDR1 LNHDA and CDR2 SQIVND (reference sequence). The length of the CDR3 is 15 residues. The CDR3 DNA sequence: TGTGCCAGTAGGGACTTCAGGGGCTCCTACAATGAGCAGTTCTTC. It yields the protein CASRDFRGSYNEQFF.

The CDR3 coding sequence is TGCGCCAGCAGCGAATTTCCGGGACAGCAATCCTATGGCTACACCTTC. Translating it yields CASSEFPGQQSYGYTF. The V call is TRBV5-1, the J call TRBJ1-2; 7 nucleotides line up with TRBD1. After removal of 4 bases from V and 4 bases from J, the junction contained 13 bases not matched to a gene. The CDR3 contains 16 residues. CDR1 is SGHRS and CDR2 is YFSETQ in the germline V gene.

This clone was seen just once. The CDR3 coding sequence is TGTGCCAGCAGCTTGGTAACAGGTTGGAACACTGAAGCTTTCTTT. This encodes CASSLVTGWNTEAFF. V usage is TRBV5-5 and J usage is TRBJ1-1, with D possibly matching TRBD1 (5 bases). The V gene lost 0 bases and the J gene lost 1 base, with 10 bases spanning the gap. Looked up from germline, CDR1 is SGHKS and CDR2 is YYEKEE (reference sequence). The CDR3 is 15 amino acids.

V usage is TRBV5-1 and J usage is TRBJ1-2; TRBD1 aligns across 9 bases. In germline, CDR1 is SGHRS, CDR2 YFSETQ. The CDR3 extends over 14 amino acids. V lost 3 bases, J lost 2 bases, and 2 bases stayed unmatched. The CDR3 spells CASSYRGLNYGYTF. CDR3 coding DNA: TGCGCCAGCAGCTACAGGGGGCTAAACTATGGCTACACCTTC.

V usage is TRBV1 and J usage is TRBJ2-7; the table assigns TRBD2, which was not confirmed against the DNA. TRBV1 is designated a pseudogene. This CDR3 has 13 residues. This chain's CDR3 is CTTPRTRSYEQYF. Here the CDR3 DNA reads TGCACCACCCCAAGGACTCGTTCCTACGAGCAGTACTTC.

The chain recombines TRBV14 with TRBJ1-5; D gene ambiguous. Trimming left V 1 base short and J 4 bases short, with 14 bases between. Germline CDR1 SGHDN, CDR2 FVKESK. CDR3 length equals 16 residues. In DNA form, the CDR3 reads TGTGCCAGCAGCCAAGTCCCTTGCAGACTAAATCAGCCCCAGCATTTT. It codes for CASSQVPCRLNQPQHF.

V gene TRBV6-1 combines with J gene TRBJ2-7; 7 nucleotides match TRBD1. Losses at the gene ends were 4 bases for V and 3 bases for J; bases not matched to a gene: 6. Germline values: CDR1 MNHNS, CDR2 SASEGT. The CDR3 is made up of 14 amino acids. CDR3 DNA sequence: TGTGCCAGCAGTGCCGCCGGGACAGACTACGAGCAGTACTTC. It yields the protein CASSAAGTDYEQYF.

The chain combines TRBV5-6 with TRBJ1-1, with D maybe TRBD1 (6 bases). Germline-derived CDR1 and CDR2 are SGHDT and YYEEEE. There are 15 residues in the CDR3. V lost 7 bases and J lost 7, with 23 bases in between. The DNA for the CDR3 is TGTGCCAGCGAGTATCAAGGACAGACCTCCGGTGAAGCTTTCTTT. Residues: CASEYQGQTSGEAFF.